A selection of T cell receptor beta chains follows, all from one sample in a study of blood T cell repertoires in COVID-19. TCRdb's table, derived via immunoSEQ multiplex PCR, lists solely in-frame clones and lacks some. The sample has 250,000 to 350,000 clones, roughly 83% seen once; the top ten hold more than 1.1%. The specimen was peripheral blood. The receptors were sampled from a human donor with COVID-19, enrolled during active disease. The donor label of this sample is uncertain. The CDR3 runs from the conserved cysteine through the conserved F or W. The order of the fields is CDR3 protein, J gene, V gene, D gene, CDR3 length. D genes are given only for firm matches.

CDR3: CASTPGQGEFTEAFF
J: TRBJ1-1
V: TRBV27
D: TRBD1
length: 15

CDR3: CASSQDQGREKLFF
J: TRBJ1-4
V: TRBV4-3
D: .
length: 14

CDR3: CASSQGNRVQDTGELFF
J: TRBJ2-2
V: TRBV14
D: .
length: 17

CDR3: CASSIIVAGELFF
J: TRBJ2-2
V: TRBV19
D: .
length: 13

CDR3: CATEQGLGLNQPQHF
J: TRBJ1-5
V: TRBV10-3
D: .
length: 15

CDR3: CANRQGSADTQYF
J: TRBJ2-3
V: TRBV2
D: TRBD1
length: 13

CDR3: CASSWHNTDTQYF
J: TRBJ2-3
V: TRBV5-4
D: .
length: 13

CDR3: CASSRTGGSTEAFF
J: TRBJ1-1
V: TRBV7-8
D: TRBD1
length: 14

CDR3: CASSRLGQNEKLFF
J: TRBJ1-4
V: TRBV6-5
D: .
length: 14

CDR3: CASSLDSGSRHEQFF
J: TRBJ2-1
V: TRBV5-4
D: TRBD2
length: 15

CDR3: CASAGLRRLGANEQFF
J: TRBJ2-1
V: TRBV19
D: .
length: 16

CDR3: CASSHDRIRNQPQHF
J: TRBJ1-5
V: TRBV7-8
D: .
length: 15

CDR3: CASSLGLSLREQYF
J: TRBJ2-7
V: TRBV11-1
D: .
length: 14

CDR3: CASSRTLGGETQYF
J: TRBJ2-5
V: TRBV5-1
D: .
length: 14

CDR3: CASSIGETGFGYGYTF
J: TRBJ1-2
V: TRBV9
D: TRBD1
length: 16

CDR3: CASSRDRNSPLHF
J: TRBJ1-6
V: TRBV11-2
D: TRBD1
length: 13

CDR3: CASSFTGTGVEEQYF
J: TRBJ2-7
V: TRBV5-1
D: TRBD1
length: 15

CDR3: CASSEGHYEQYF
J: TRBJ2-7
V: TRBV6-1
D: .
length: 12

CDR3: CASSPSLGQAGYNEQFF
J: TRBJ2-1
V: TRBV3-1/TRBV3-2
D: .
length: 17

CDR3: CASSSSLQGAYEQYF
J: TRBJ2-7
V: TRBV19
D: .
length: 15

CDR3: CASSLGQGGQETQYF
J: TRBJ2-5
V: TRBV5-4
D: .
length: 15

CDR3: CASSASQTRHEQYF
J: TRBJ2-7
V: TRBV3-1/TRBV3-2
D: .
length: 14

CDR3: CSYRASGTGRNTGELFF
J: TRBJ2-2
V: TRBV29-1
D: TRBD1
length: 17

CDR3: CASSLSGTNTGELFF
J: TRBJ2-2
V: TRBV9
D: .
length: 15

CDR3: CASTYTVAGGETQYF
J: TRBJ2-5
V: TRBV5-6
D: TRBD2
length: 15

CDR3: CASSSDRGGGYEQYF
J: TRBJ2-7
V: TRBV11-2
D: TRBD1
length: 15

CDR3: CASSFRGDTGELFF
J: TRBJ2-2
V: TRBV5-1
D: .
length: 14

CDR3: CSVEGKASRSYEQFF
J: TRBJ2-1
V: TRBV29-1
D: .
length: 15

CDR3: CASSPDQGLVGYTF
J: TRBJ1-2
V: TRBV18
D: .
length: 14

CDR3: CSVEEPGRSTDTQYF
J: TRBJ2-3
V: TRBV29-1
D: .
length: 15

CDR3: CASSLRGQGGPDTQYF
J: TRBJ2-3
V: TRBV28
D: TRBD1
length: 16

CDR3: CASSPTSGRPPDTQYF
J: TRBJ2-3
V: TRBV27
D: TRBD2
length: 16

CDR3: CAFSGYGYTF
J: TRBJ1-2
V: TRBV30
D: .
length: 10

CDR3: CASSIFESTSYEQYF
J: TRBJ2-7
V: TRBV19
D: .
length: 15

CDR3: CASSLSPPQGANTGELFF
J: TRBJ2-2
V: TRBV7-3
D: TRBD1
length: 18

CDR3: CATSGDRRNYGYTF
J: TRBJ1-2
V: TRBV24-1
D: TRBD1
length: 14

CDR3: CASSLRLAGDGWGDEQFF
J: TRBJ2-1
V: TRBV7-2
D: TRBD2
length: 18

CDR3: CASTTGRYGYTF
J: TRBJ1-2
V: TRBV6-6
D: .
length: 12

CDR3: CASSLTISSTSSYNSPLHF
J: TRBJ1-6
V: TRBV27
D: .
length: 19

CDR3: CSAYEGNEQFF
J: TRBJ2-1
V: TRBV29-1
D: .
length: 11

CDR3: CATSGQGVGPDGQPQHF
J: TRBJ1-5
V: TRBV24-1
D: TRBD1
length: 17

CDR3: CASSSHTGTGLEQYF
J: TRBJ2-7
V: TRBV28
D: TRBD1
length: 15

CDR3: CASSDGRRGNEKLFF
J: TRBJ1-4
V: TRBV19
D: .
length: 15

CDR3: CASSLSIGGGGTAGEQFF
J: TRBJ2-1
V: TRBV27
D: TRBD2
length: 18

CDR3: CASSLANGVATNEKLFF
J: TRBJ1-4
V: TRBV5-6
D: .
length: 17

CDR3: CASSLRDSYGYTF
J: TRBJ1-2
V: TRBV5-1
D: TRBD1
length: 13

CDR3: CASSQGGGQVSYNEQFF
J: TRBJ2-1
V: TRBV3-1/TRBV3-2
D: .
length: 17

CDR3: CASSFSPGSHEQYF
J: TRBJ2-7
V: TRBV11-3
D: .
length: 14

CDR3: CASSQVPSGNTGELFF
J: TRBJ2-2
V: TRBV3-1/TRBV3-2
D: .
length: 16

CDR3: CASSYQTSSPAYNEQFF
J: TRBJ2-1
V: TRBV7-9
D: .
length: 17

CDR3: CAISAGDLTRGAFF
J: TRBJ1-1
V: TRBV10-3
D: .
length: 14

CDR3: CSVIRGEAFF
J: TRBJ1-1
V: TRBV29-1
D: .
length: 10

CDR3: CASSFRASGFSEQYF
J: TRBJ2-7
V: TRBV7-2
D: TRBD2
length: 15

CDR3: CASSKREADTQYF
J: TRBJ2-3
V: TRBV6-5
D: TRBD2
length: 13

CDR3: CASRSTGGGTGELFF
J: TRBJ2-2
V: TRBV7-8
D: TRBD1
length: 15

CDR3: CASSPIPAGSTDTQYF
J: TRBJ2-3
V: TRBV18
D: TRBD2
length: 16

CDR3: CASKGGLERYEQYF
J: TRBJ2-7
V: TRBV6-6
D: TRBD1
length: 14